This is a list of T cell receptor beta chains from one sample in a study of persistence of HIV-infected CD4 T cells. Some clones are missing from TCRdb's copy, which holds only in-frame ones; the method was immunoSEQ multiplex PCR. Among around 48,000 clones, approximately 72% were seen once, and the ten largest hold about 3%. The antigens for these receptors are not known. The sample here was CD4+ T cells sorted from PBMCs after approximately 19-hour stimulation, taken from a patient who received antiretroviral therapy. These receptors were taken from an adult man with HIV who was CMV-seropositive. Each CDR3 is given with its conserved first and last residue. The order of the fields is D gene, clone size, V gene, J gene, CDR3 protein, CDR3 DNA. A D gene is named only where the DNA matches it firmly. Clone size is shown for a subset of rows, as once, few, many or a class of expanded clone.

TRBD2	NA	TRBV9	TRBJ2-1	CASSGSLAGSSYNEQFF	TGTGCCAGCAGCGGAAGCCTAGCGGGGAGCTCCTACAATGAGCAGTTCTTC
NA	NA	TRBV6-6	TRBJ2-7	CASNPAGSYEQYF	TGTGCCAGCAATCCGGCAGGGAGCTACGAGCAGTACTTC
TRBD1	NA	TRBV7-9	TRBJ2-1	CASSSYGQGAYNEQFF	TGTGCCAGCAGCTCCTACGGACAGGGCGCCTACAATGAGCAGTTCTTC
TRBD2	NA	TRBV7-6	TRBJ2-7	CASSLAGLGEVQYF	TGTGCCAGCAGCTTAGCGGGACTAGGGGAGGTGCAGTACTTC
NA	NA	TRBV2	TRBJ1-2	CASSPYGQENYGYTF	TGTGCCAGCAGCCCCTATGGGCAGGAAAACTATGGCTACACCTTC
NA	few	TRBV19	TRBJ1-1	CASSLDREAFF	TGTGCCAGTAGTCTAGACAGGGAAGCTTTCTTT
NA	NA	TRBV6-6	TRBJ1-1	CASSYSVGAEAFF	TGTGCCAGCAGTTACTCGGTGGGGGCTGAAGCTTTCTTT
TRBD1	few	TRBV6-6	TRBJ1-1	CASSKLQGSLSEAFF	TGTGCCAGCAGCAAACTACAGGGGTCGCTGAGTGAAGCTTTCTTT
NA	NA	TRBV7-6	TRBJ2-1	CASSLGSYNEQFF	TGTGCCAGCAGCTTAGGCTCCTACAATGAGCAGTTCTTC
TRBD1	NA	TRBV6-5	TRBJ2-4	CASLGQGALFRYF	TGTGCCAGCCTAGGACAGGGGGCCCTCTTTCGGTACTTC
TRBD1	NA	TRBV6-5	TRBJ1-5	CASQKGQTRNQPQHF	TGTGCCAGCCAAAAGGGACAGACCCGCAATCAGCCCCAGCATTTT
NA	NA	TRBV7-6	TRBJ1-1	CASSHPGTGAFF	TGTGCCAGCAGCCACCCCGGGACCGGCGCTTTCTTT